A single sample is the source of the 10 T cell receptor beta chains below, sequenced in a study of shared clonotypes between healthy human individuals. Sequencing used immunoSEQ multiplex PCR; TCRdb keeps in-frame clones, though not all of them. The sample carries approximately 1.4 million clones, 95% to 99% recorded once. The sequenced material came from naive CD4+ T cells sorted from blood. Subset reported: CD45RA+ positively selected. The receptors were gathered from a young man in good health.

The CDR3 region has the DNA TGTGCCAGCACCCTACAGGGTAGTGGGGAAAAACTGTTTTTT. This translates into CASTLQGSGEKLFF. The chain has TRBV2 and TRBJ1-4, with D perhaps matching TRBD1 (6 bases). Germline CDR1 and CDR2: SNHLY and FYNNEI. With 7 bases removed from V and 8 bases from J, the gap between germline ends came to 17 bases. The CDR3 covers 14 residues.

The chain uses TRBV10-1 and TRBJ2-1; perhaps D is TRBD1 or TRBD2 (5 bases each). The CDR3 contains 13 residues. Trimming cost V 8 bases and J 7 bases, with 15 bases left between them. The germline gives CDR1 WNHNN, CDR2 SYGVQD (reference sequence). CDR3 amino acids: CASSGPAGNEQFF. The CDR3 nucleotides are TGCGCCAGCTCGGGACCAGCCGGTAATGAGCAGTTCTTC.

This chain links TRBV6-1 with TRBJ1-1, with D perhaps matching TRBD1 (5 bases). Trimming removed 1 base at V and 4 bases at J, with 10 bases between. Germline CDR1 and CDR2: MNHNS and SASEGT. CDR3 length: 14 residues. The chain's CDR3 is CASSEEWGSTEAFF. Here the CDR3 DNA reads TGTGCCAGCAGTGAAGAGTGGGGGAGCACTGAAGCTTTCTTT.

The CDR3 coding sequence is TGTGCCAGCAGCGTAGGCGCGAACACCGGGGAGCTGTTTTTT. Residues: CASSVGANTGELFF. The V and J genes are TRBV9 and TRBJ2-2, with unresolved D. With 0 bases removed from V and 0 bases from J, the gap between germline ends came to 3 bases. Germline V gene sequence: CDR1 SGDLS, CDR2 YYNGEE. This CDR3 comprises 14 residues.

The chain is built from TRBV10-1 and TRBJ2-1; TRBD2 agrees at 11 bases. The CDR3 loop spans 14 amino acids. V lost 6 bases to trimming and J lost 7 bases; unmatched junction nucleotides: 5. In germline, CDR1 is WNHNN, CDR2 SYGVQD (reference sequence). The CDR3 reads CASSTSGSSNEQFF. As DNA, the CDR3 is TGCGCCAGCAGCACTAGCGGGAGTTCGAATGAGCAGTTCTTC.

The V and J genes are TRBV27 and TRBJ2-5, with unresolved D. Germline CDR1 MNHEY, CDR2 SMNVEV (reference sequence). Trimming took off 5 bases at V and 3 bases at J, with 13 bases between the two ends. This CDR3 has 14 residues. Written as DNA, the CDR3 is TGTGCCAGCAGTGCCTACAGAGAGAAAGAGACCCAGTACTTC. Translation: CASSAYREKETQYF.

The J gene is TRBJ2-7, the V gene TRBV28; TRBD2 aligns across 8 bases. With V trimmed by 0 bases and J by 10 bases, 8 bases remained unmatched. There are 14 residues in the CDR3. Germline CDR1 reads MDHEN; CDR2 reads SYDVKM. CDR3 nucleotide sequence: TGTGCCAGCAGTTTATGGCCAGCGGGAGAAGAACAGTACTTC. It yields the protein CASSLWPAGEEQYF.

This chain connects TRBV5-6 to TRBJ2-5, with a tentative D call TRBD2 (5 bases). This CDR3 comprises 14 residues. Germline V gene sequence: CDR1 SGHDT, CDR2 YYEEEE. V was pared by 1 base and J by 2 bases, with 9 bases between. The chain's CDR3 is CASSLLARQETQYF. The CDR3 bases are TGTGCCAGCAGCTTGTTAGCGCGGCAAGAGACCCAGTACTTC.

The chain is built from TRBV7-9 and TRBJ1-4; D is ambiguous. Germline-derived CDR1 and CDR2 are SEHNR and FQNEAQ (reference sequence). The V and J ends lost 1 base and 5 bases respectively, with 5 bases between them. The CDR3 sequence is 13 residues long. The CDR3 is CASSLVPNEKLFF. CDR3 sequence (DNA): TGTGCCAGCAGCTTAGTACCCAATGAAAAACTGTTTTTT.

In the case of this clone: Other DNA sequences in this sample translate to the same CDR3. The chain couples TRBV18 to TRBJ2-5; D is unresolved. The V end was cut by 3 bases, the J end by 1 base, with 3 bases between. There are 12 residues in the CDR3. The germline gives CDR1 KGHSH, CDR2 LQKENI. DNA of the CDR3: TGTGCCAGCTCACCCGTCCAAGAGACCCAGTACTTC. Protein: CASSPVQETQYF.